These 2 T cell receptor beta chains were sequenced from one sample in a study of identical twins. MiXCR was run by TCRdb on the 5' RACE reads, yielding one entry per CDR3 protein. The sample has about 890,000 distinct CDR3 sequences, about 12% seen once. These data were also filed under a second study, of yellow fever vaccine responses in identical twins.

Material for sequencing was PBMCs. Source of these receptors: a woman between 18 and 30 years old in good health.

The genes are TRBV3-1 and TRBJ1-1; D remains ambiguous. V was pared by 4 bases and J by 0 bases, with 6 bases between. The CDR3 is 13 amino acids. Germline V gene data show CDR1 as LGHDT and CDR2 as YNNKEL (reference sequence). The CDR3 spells CASSRKVNTEAFF. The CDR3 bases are TGTGCCAGCAGCCGGAAGGTGAACACTGAAGCTTTCTTT. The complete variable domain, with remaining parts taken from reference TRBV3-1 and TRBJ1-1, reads DTAVSQTPKYLVTQMGNDKSIKCEQNLGHDTMYWYKQDSKKFLKIMFSYNNKELIINETVPNRFSPKSPDKAHLNLHINSLELGDSAVYFCASSRKVNTEAFFGQGTRLTVV.

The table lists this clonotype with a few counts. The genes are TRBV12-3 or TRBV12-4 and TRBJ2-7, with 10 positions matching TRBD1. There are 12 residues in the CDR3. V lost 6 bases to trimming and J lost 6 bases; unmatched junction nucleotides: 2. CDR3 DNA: TGTGCCAGCAGCCGGACAGGGGGCGAGCAGTACGTC. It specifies CASSRTGGEQYV.